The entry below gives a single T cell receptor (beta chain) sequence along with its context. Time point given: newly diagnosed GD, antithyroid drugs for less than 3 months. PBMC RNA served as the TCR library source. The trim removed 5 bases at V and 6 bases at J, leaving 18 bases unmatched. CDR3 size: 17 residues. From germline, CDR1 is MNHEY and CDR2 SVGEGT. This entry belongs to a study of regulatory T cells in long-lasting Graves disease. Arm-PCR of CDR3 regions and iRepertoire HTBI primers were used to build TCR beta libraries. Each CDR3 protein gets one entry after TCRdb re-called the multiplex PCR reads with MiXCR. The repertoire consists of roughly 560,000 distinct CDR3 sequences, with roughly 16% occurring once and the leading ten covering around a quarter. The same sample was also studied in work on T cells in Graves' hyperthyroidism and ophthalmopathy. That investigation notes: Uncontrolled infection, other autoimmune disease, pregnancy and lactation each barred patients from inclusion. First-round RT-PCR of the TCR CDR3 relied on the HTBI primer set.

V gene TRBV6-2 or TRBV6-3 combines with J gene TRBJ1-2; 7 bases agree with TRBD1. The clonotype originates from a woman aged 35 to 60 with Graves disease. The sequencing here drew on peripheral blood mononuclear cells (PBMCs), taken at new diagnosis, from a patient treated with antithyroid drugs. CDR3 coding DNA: TGTGCCAGCAGTGAAGCCCCACCGCGACAGGGTAGAAATGGCTACACCTTC. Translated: CASSEAPPRQGRNGYTF.